These T cell receptor beta chains were read from a single sample in a study of monozygotic twins with cystic fibrosis. Sequencing was performed with immunoSEQ multiplex PCR; in TCRdb, only in-frame clones are kept and a portion is missing. The profile shows 32,000 or so clones, 80% to 95% of them singletons. The sample comprised blood. These receptors all stem from a girl aged 2 to 9 with cystic fibrosis. The CDR3 runs from the conserved cysteine through the conserved F or W. D genes are given only for firm matches. A clone size is listed for some rows: how often the clone was seen (once, few, many), or a class if it is expanded.

len	v_gene	abundance	j_gene	d_gene	CDR3nt	CDR3aa
14	TRBV19	-	TRBJ2-3	-	TGTGCCAGTACTCCGGCTCCGGGGACAGATACGCAGTATTTT	CASTPAPGTDTQYF
16	TRBV27	-	TRBJ1-1	-	TGTGCCAGCAGTTTACTACCCGGGGTCATGAACACTGAAGCTTTCTTT	CASSLLPGVMNTEAFF
13	TRBV28	-	TRBJ2-1	-	TGTGCCAGCAGTTTACAGGGATGGAATGAGCAGTTCTTC	CASSLQGWNEQFF
14	TRBV6-1	-	TRBJ1-2	-	TGTGCCAGCAGTGAGGGAGCCCTAGGGATGGACTACACCTTC	CASSEGALGMDYTF
12	TRBV30	-	TRBJ2-2	-	TGTGCCTGGAGTGTTATTACCGGGGAGCTGTTTTTT	CAWSVITGELFF
15	TRBV7-9	-	TRBJ2-1	-	TGTGCCAGCAGCTTAACTACGGGGCGGGACAATGAGCAGTTCTTC	CASSLTTGRDNEQFF
10	TRBV30	-	TRBJ1-2	TRBD1	TGTGCCTACAGGGGGCACGGCTACACCTTC	CAYRGHGYTF
13	TRBV5-6	-	TRBJ2-7	-	TGTGCCAGCAGCTTGGGAAGGATTTACGAGCAGTACTTC	CASSLGRIYEQYF
13	TRBV2	-	TRBJ1-1	-	TGTGCCAGCAGTGAAACCTCAGCCAGGGAAGCTTTCTTT	CASSETSAREAFF
15	TRBV6-6	-	TRBJ2-6	-	TGTGCCAGCAGTTACGGGGGCACTGGGGCCAACGTCCTGACTTTC	CASSYGGTGANVLTF
16	TRBV18	-	TRBJ2-7	TRBD1	TGTGCCAGCTCACAAATAGCTGGGACAGAGCTCTACGAGCAGTACTTC	CASSQIAGTELYEQYF
15	TRBV7-9	once	TRBJ2-3	-	TGTGCCAGCAGCTTAGCGGGGGGGCAGTTAGATACGCAGTATTTT	CASSLAGGQLDTQYF
13	TRBV5-1	-	TRBJ2-7	-	TGCGCCAGCAGCTTGAATCCTCCTTACGAGCAGTACTTC	CASSLNPPYEQYF
12	TRBV9	-	TRBJ2-5	-	TGTGCCAGCAGCGTAGTTAGAGGGACCCAGTACTTC	CASSVVRGTQYF
11	TRBV7-6	once	TRBJ1-1	-	TGTGCCAGCAGCTTAGGCACTGAAGCTTTCTTT	CASSLGTEAFF
16	TRBV7-2	-	TRBJ2-3	TRBD2	TGTGCCAGCAGCATTACTAGCGGGCGAAGCACAGATACGCAGTATTTT	CASSITSGRSTDTQYF
13	TRBV14	-	TRBJ2-1	-	TGTGCCAGCAGCCAAGTTCCGGACAATGAGCAGTTCTTC	CASSQVPDNEQFF
14	TRBV7-2	-	TRBJ2-7	-	TGTGCCAGCAGCCCGCGGGACAGATCCTACGAGCAGTACTTC	CASSPRDRSYEQYF
16	TRBV6-1	-	TRBJ1-4	-	TGTGCCAGCAGTGAAGCCCCCGGACGGGCCGGTGAAAAACTGTTTTTT	CASSEAPGRAGEKLFF
15	TRBV9	-	TRBJ2-4	-	TGTGCCAGCAGCCCTAGAGGGGCAACCAAAAACATTCAGTACTTC	CASSPRGATKNIQYF
12	TRBV5-5	-	TRBJ2-7	-	TGTGCCAGCAGCTTGGAGGGGGTTAAGGAGTACTTC	CASSLEGVKEYF
12	TRBV6-6	-	TRBJ2-5	-	TGTGCCAGCAGTTACGGGTTAGAGACCCAGTACTTC	CASSYGLETQYF
13	TRBV30	-	TRBJ1-5	-	TGTGCCTGGAGTACTTTGGGTTTTCAGCCCCAGCATTTT	CAWSTLGFQPQHF
15	TRBV19	-	TRBJ1-5	-	TGTGCCAGTAATGGAAACGGCGCCCACGATCAGCCCCAGCATTTT	CASNGNGAHDQPQHF
15	TRBV4-2	-	TRBJ2-1	-	TGTGCCAGCAGCCAAGTAACCGGGGTAGGGAATGAGCAGTTCTTC	CASSQVTGVGNEQFF
17	TRBV28	-	TRBJ2-7	-	TGTGCCAGCAGTTTGGGCTTAACCGTTGAAACTATTGACGAGCAGTACTTC	CASSLGLTVETIDEQYF
13	TRBV11-2	once	TRBJ1-2	-	TGTGCCAGCAGCCTAGGCAGAAACAGTGGCTACACCTTC	CASSLGRNSGYTF
15	TRBV14	-	TRBJ2-7	TRBD2	TGTGCCAGCAGCCGCGGACTAGCGGGAGAGGAGAAGCAGTACTTC	CASSRGLAGEEKQYF